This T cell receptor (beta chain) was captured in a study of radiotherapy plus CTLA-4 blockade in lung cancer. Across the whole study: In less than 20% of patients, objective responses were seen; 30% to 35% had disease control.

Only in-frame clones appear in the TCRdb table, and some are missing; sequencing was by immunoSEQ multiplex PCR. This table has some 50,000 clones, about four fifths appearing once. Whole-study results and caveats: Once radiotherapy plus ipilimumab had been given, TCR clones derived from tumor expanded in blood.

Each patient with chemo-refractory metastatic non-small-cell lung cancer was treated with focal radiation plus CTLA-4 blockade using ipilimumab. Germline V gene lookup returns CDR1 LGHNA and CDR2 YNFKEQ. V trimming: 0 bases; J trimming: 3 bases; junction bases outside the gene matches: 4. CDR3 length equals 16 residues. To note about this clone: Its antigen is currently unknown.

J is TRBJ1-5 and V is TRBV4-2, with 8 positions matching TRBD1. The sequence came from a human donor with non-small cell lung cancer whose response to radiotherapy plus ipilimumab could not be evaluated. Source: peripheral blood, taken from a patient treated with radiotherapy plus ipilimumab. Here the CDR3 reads CASSQDQGAINQPQHF. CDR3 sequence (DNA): TGTGCCAGCAGCCAAGACCAGGGGGCCATCAATCAGCCCCAGCATTTT.